Listed below are T cell receptor beta chains from one sample, sequenced in a study of T cell changes during pregnancy in multiple sclerosis. Clones were sequenced by immunoSEQ multiplex PCR, and TCRdb holds only the in-frame ones, with some missing. The sample includes approximately 90,000 clones, around 94% seen only once; the top ten take under 0.85%. The sample consisted of peripheral blood, taken in the third trimester of pregnancy. Receptors originate from a female donor with multiple sclerosis, enrolled in a pregnancy study. The CDR3 runs from the conserved cysteine through the conserved F or W. The D gene is left open where the match is weak. Rows give clone size only sometimes, using once, few, many, or a class for an expanded clone.

J gene | clone size | D gene | CDR3 length | V gene | CDR3 DNA | CDR3 protein
TRBJ1-2 | - | TRBD1 | 15 | TRBV19 | TGTGCCAGTAGCCGTGACAGGGGGCTTAACTATGGCTACACCTTC | CASSRDRGLNYGYTF
TRBJ2-1 | - | TRBD2 | 16 | TRBV7-9 | TGTGCCAGCAGCCCTCTCACTAGCGGGACATACAATGAGCAGTTCTTC | CASSPLTSGTYNEQFF
TRBJ1-2 | - | TRBD1 | 13 | TRBV10-3 | TGTGCCATCTTCTCGGACAGGGTTTATGGCTACACCTTC | CAIFSDRVYGYTF
TRBJ2-1 | - | - | 14 | TRBV4-1 | TGCGCCAGCAGCATTACCGGGAACGACAATGAGCAGTTCTTC | CASSITGNDNEQFF
TRBJ2-1 | - | - | 14 | TRBV4-1 | TGCGCCAGCAGCCAAGATCCCGGGACTCCAGGGCAGTTCTTC | CASSQDPGTPGQFF
TRBJ1-2 | - | TRBD1 | 12 | TRBV29-1 | TGCAGCGTACTCCAGGGGGCTTATGGCTACACCTTC | CSVLQGAYGYTF
TRBJ1-2 | once | - | 14 | TRBV30 | TGTGCCTGGAGTGAGGGGCTTGGTTCCTATGGCTACACCTTC | CAWSEGLGSYGYTF
TRBJ1-2 | - | - | 18 | TRBV27 | TGTGCCAGCAGTACGACAGCCTCCCCGGTTTTGGCTAACTATGGCTACACCTTC | CASSTTASPVLANYGYTF
TRBJ2-1 | once | - | 13 | TRBV19 | TGTGCCAGTTCCTTTGGAGAGTACAATGAGCAGTTCTTC | CASSFGEYNEQFF
TRBJ1-4 | - | - | 14 | TRBV19 | TGTGCCAGTAGTGAAACAGCAACTAATGAAAAACTGTTTTTT | CASSETATNEKLFF
TRBJ2-7 | - | TRBD2 | 15 | TRBV27 | TGTGCCAGCGGGGGGGTTGGGGAAAACCCCTACGAGCAGTACTTC | CASGGVGENPYEQYF
TRBJ2-7 | - | TRBD1 | 16 | TRBV4-1 | TGCGCCAGCAGCCAAGAGGGGGGACAGGGGTATGGGGAGCAGTACTTC | CASSQEGGQGYGEQYF
TRBJ2-5 | - | - | 14 | TRBV5-1 | TGCGCCAGCAGGGGTCAGGGCAGCCAAGAGACCCAGTACTTC | CASRGQGSQETQYF
TRBJ2-1 | - | TRBD1 | 16 | TRBV7-6 | TGTGCCAGCAGCTCTCGGACAGGGGAACAGAACAATGAGCAGTTCTTC | CASSSRTGEQNNEQFF
TRBJ1-2 | - | - | 14 | TRBV6-6 | TGTGCCAGCAGTGGCAGGACAGAAGGCTATGGCTACACCTTC | CASSGRTEGYGYTF
TRBJ2-3 | - | TRBD2 | 16 | TRBV28 | TGTGCCAGCAATCGAGGCGGGGGGAGGGCAGATGATACGCAGTATTTT | CASNRGGGRADDTQYF
TRBJ2-7 | - | - | 13 | TRBV5-1 | TGCGCCAGCGGTCGGGATAGCTCCTACGAGCAGTACTTC | CASGRDSSYEQYF